A selection of T cell receptor beta chains follows, all from one sample in a study of CD8 T cells in ankylosing spondylitis. TCRdb fed the 5' RACE reads into MiXCR, producing one record per CDR3 protein. This table has about 90,000 distinct CDR3 sequences, just under 9% appearing once. Sequencing input: blood, either unsorted or a sorted T cell fraction (not recorded which). These receptors came from a male donor with ankylosing spondylitis. Each CDR3 is given with its conserved first and last residue. The order of the fields is D gene, clone size, V gene, J gene, CDR3 protein, CDR3 DNA. The D gene is left open where the match is weak. Expanded clones are given a class, and other clones once, few, many or no size at all.

D gene: -
clone size: -
V gene: TRBV20-1
J gene: TRBJ1-2
CDR3 protein: CSAPVIGPTNYGYTF
CDR3 DNA: TGCAGTGCCCCCGTGATCGGCCCGACGAACTATGGCTACACCTTC

D gene: TRBD1
clone size: many
V gene: TRBV25-1
J gene: TRBJ2-5
CDR3 protein: CASSGGTGVGETQYF
CDR3 DNA: TGTGCCAGCAGTGGGGGGACAGGGGTCGGGGAGACCCAGTACTTC

D gene: TRBD1
clone size: many
V gene: TRBV6-6
J gene: TRBJ1-2
CDR3 protein: CASSYPQGAHGYTF
CDR3 DNA: TGTGCCAGCAGTTACCCTCAGGGGGCGCATGGCTACACCTTC

D gene: -
clone size: many
V gene: TRBV5-1
J gene: TRBJ1-2
CDR3 protein: CASSNQGGYTF
CDR3 DNA: TGCGCCAGCAGCAACCAGGGGGGCTACACCTTC

D gene: TRBD1
clone size: -
V gene: TRBV11-2
J gene: TRBJ2-3
CDR3 protein: CASSIGQGTDTQYF
CDR3 DNA: TGTGCCAGCAGCATCGGACAGGGGACAGATACGCAGTATTTT

D gene: -
clone size: -
V gene: TRBV12-3/TRBV12-4
J gene: TRBJ1-1
CDR3 protein: CASSLNLVNTEAFF
CDR3 DNA: TGTGCCAGCAGTTTGAATCTGGTGAACACTGAAGCTTTCTTT

D gene: -
clone size: -
V gene: TRBV29-1
J gene: TRBJ2-7
CDR3 protein: CSVHGVQYF
CDR3 DNA: TGCAGCGTTCACGGGGTGCAGTACTTC

D gene: TRBD1
clone size: many
V gene: TRBV10-2
J gene: TRBJ1-5
CDR3 protein: CATGDRGSQPQHF
CDR3 DNA: TGCGCCACCGGGGACAGGGGATCACAGCCCCAGCATTTT

D gene: TRBD1
clone size: many
V gene: TRBV11-2
J gene: TRBJ2-5
CDR3 protein: CASSLTATGEETQYF
CDR3 DNA: TGTGCCAGCAGCTTAACGGCGACAGGGGAGGAGACCCAGTACTTC

D gene: -
clone size: -
V gene: TRBV7-9
J gene: TRBJ1-2
CDR3 protein: CASSFSTAYYGYTF
CDR3 DNA: TGTGCCAGCAGCTTCTCGACGGCGTACTATGGCTACACCTTC

D gene: -
clone size: many
V gene: TRBV6-5
J gene: TRBJ1-5
CDR3 protein: CASCSGRAYQPQHF
CDR3 DNA: TGTGCCAGCTGTTCGGGTAGGGCTTATCAGCCCCAGCATTTT

D gene: TRBD2
clone size: -
V gene: TRBV5-6
J gene: TRBJ2-2
CDR3 protein: CASSRTRGRPDTGELFF
CDR3 DNA: TGTGCCAGCAGCCGGACTAGGGGAAGGCCGGACACCGGGGAGCTGTTTTTT

D gene: -
clone size: many
V gene: TRBV3-1
J gene: TRBJ1-1
CDR3 protein: CASSQGAVRGTEAFF
CDR3 DNA: TGTGCCAGCAGCCAAGGGGCGGTCCGGGGGACTGAAGCTTTCTTT

D gene: -
clone size: -
V gene: TRBV29-1
J gene: TRBJ1-1
CDR3 protein: CSVAKIGERDTEAFF
CDR3 DNA: TGCAGCGTCGCTAAGATAGGGGAGCGGGACACTGAAGCTTTCTTT

D gene: -
clone size: few
V gene: TRBV7-7
J gene: TRBJ2-6
CDR3 protein: CASSPSALGGVAGANVLTF
CDR3 DNA: TGTGCCAGCAGCCCAAGCGCTCTAGGGGGAGTCGCTGGGGCCAACGTCCTGACTTTC

D gene: -
clone size: -
V gene: TRBV30
J gene: TRBJ2-7
CDR3 protein: CAWSVDALYEQYF
CDR3 DNA: TGTGCCTGGAGTGTAGACGCTCTCTACGAGCAGTACTTC

D gene: -
clone size: -
V gene: TRBV13
J gene: TRBJ2-1
CDR3 protein: CASSQRGRTTLLFNEQFF
CDR3 DNA: TGTGCCAGCAGCCAAAGGGGTAGAACCACCTTACTTTTCAATGAGCAGTTCTTC

D gene: TRBD1
clone size: few
V gene: TRBV6-5
J gene: TRBJ1-1
CDR3 protein: CASSYDRVATEAFF
CDR3 DNA: TGTGCCAGCAGTTACGACAGGGTGGCCACTGAAGCTTTCTTT

D gene: -
clone size: many
V gene: TRBV12-3/TRBV12-4
J gene: TRBJ2-1
CDR3 protein: CASSLGQFNEQFF
CDR3 DNA: TGTGCCAGCAGTTTAGGCCAGTTCAATGAGCAGTTCTTC

D gene: TRBD1
clone size: -
V gene: TRBV6-1
J gene: TRBJ1-5
CDR3 protein: CASSWDRGRNQPQHF
CDR3 DNA: TGTGCCAGCAGCTGGGACAGGGGTCGCAATCAGCCCCAGCATTTT

D gene: -
clone size: many
V gene: TRBV27
J gene: TRBJ2-1
CDR3 protein: CASSLTGEGYYNEQFF
CDR3 DNA: TGTGCCAGCAGTCTGACAGGGGAGGGATACTACAATGAGCAGTTCTTC

D gene: TRBD1
clone size: -
V gene: TRBV11-1
J gene: TRBJ1-1
CDR3 protein: CASSGTIYDRGWNTEAFF
CDR3 DNA: TGTGCCAGCAGCGGAACGATTTATGACAGGGGATGGAACACTGAAGCTTTCTTT

D gene: -
clone size: -
V gene: TRBV10-1
J gene: TRBJ2-2
CDR3 protein: CASRPGLMDGELFF
CDR3 DNA: TGCGCCAGCAGGCCGGGCCTTATGGACGGGGAGCTGTTTTTT

D gene: -
clone size: few
V gene: TRBV11-2
J gene: TRBJ2-7
CDR3 protein: CASSLTSSEQYF
CDR3 DNA: TGTGCCAGCAGCCTAACTAGTTCCGAGCAGTACTTC

D gene: -
clone size: -
V gene: TRBV5-6
J gene: TRBJ1-5
CDR3 protein: CASSRGGFSNQPQHF
CDR3 DNA: TGTGCCAGCAGCCGCGGGGGCTTTAGCAATCAGCCCCAGCATTTT

D gene: TRBD1
clone size: many
V gene: TRBV5-1
J gene: TRBJ1-1
CDR3 protein: CASSLDSAGGEAFF
CDR3 DNA: TGCGCCAGCAGCTTGGATTCGGCAGGGGGTGAAGCTTTCTTT

D gene: -
clone size: many
V gene: TRBV7-9
J gene: TRBJ2-2
CDR3 protein: CASSPDSSTGELFF
CDR3 DNA: TGTGCCAGCAGCCCGGATAGTTCTACCGGGGAGCTGTTTTTT

D gene: -
clone size: many
V gene: TRBV20-1
J gene: TRBJ1-5
CDR3 protein: CSARGRANQPQHF
CDR3 DNA: TGCAGTGCTAGGGGCAGGGCCAATCAGCCCCAGCATTTT

D gene: TRBD2
clone size: few
V gene: TRBV12-5
J gene: TRBJ2-3
CDR3 protein: CATWGGSGFSTDTQYF
CDR3 DNA: TGTGCTACCTGGGGGGGAAGCGGGTTCTCCACAGATACGCAGTATTTT

D gene: -
clone size: -
V gene: TRBV10-3
J gene: TRBJ2-5
CDR3 protein: CAISESRTPGETQYF
CDR3 DNA: TGTGCCATCAGTGAGTCGAGAACCCCAGGAGAGACCCAGTACTTC

D gene: -
clone size: few
V gene: TRBV7-9
J gene: TRBJ2-1
CDR3 protein: CASSYTPQVGNEQFF
CDR3 DNA: TGTGCCAGCAGCTACACCCCACAGGTGGGGAATGAGCAGTTCTTC

D gene: -
clone size: many
V gene: TRBV7-2
J gene: TRBJ1-1
CDR3 protein: CASSPGLNTEAFF
CDR3 DNA: TGTGCCAGCAGCCCAGGGTTGAACACTGAAGCTTTCTTT

D gene: TRBD2
clone size: -
V gene: TRBV6-1
J gene: TRBJ2-1
CDR3 protein: CASSDGLAGVYLTHEQFF
CDR3 DNA: TGTGCCAGCAGTGACGGACTAGCGGGAGTCTACCTTACGCATGAGCAGTTCTTC

D gene: -
clone size: many
V gene: TRBV5-6
J gene: TRBJ1-5
CDR3 protein: CASSFAQINQPQHF
CDR3 DNA: TGTGCCAGCAGCTTTGCTCAAATCAATCAGCCCCAGCATTTT

D gene: -
clone size: many
V gene: TRBV15
J gene: TRBJ2-1
CDR3 protein: CATSRDREPGNEQFF
CDR3 DNA: TGTGCCACCAGCAGAGACCGGGAACCGGGGAATGAGCAGTTCTTC

D gene: -
clone size: many
V gene: TRBV27
J gene: TRBJ2-3
CDR3 protein: CASSFTGSADTQYF
CDR3 DNA: TGTGCCAGCAGTTTCACAGGGTCGGCAGATACGCAGTATTTT

D gene: TRBD1
clone size: many
V gene: TRBV20-1
J gene: TRBJ2-7
CDR3 protein: CSASDRGVYEQYF
CDR3 DNA: TGCAGTGCGTCGGACAGGGGAGTCTACGAGCAGTACTTC

D gene: TRBD2
clone size: few
V gene: TRBV6-7
J gene: TRBJ2-2
CDR3 protein: CASSYRLAGEDTGELFF
CDR3 DNA: TGTGCCAGCAGTTACCGTCTAGCGGGAGAAGACACCGGGGAGCTGTTTTTT

D gene: -
clone size: once
V gene: TRBV5-6
J gene: TRBJ2-1
CDR3 protein: CAMGLGLVSYNEQFF
CDR3 DNA: TGTGCCATGGGCTTGGGGCTCGTCTCCTACAATGAGCAGTTCTTC

D gene: TRBD2
clone size: many
V gene: TRBV7-9
J gene: TRBJ2-1
CDR3 protein: CASSSRTSGKYNEQFF
CDR3 DNA: TGTGCCAGCAGCTCGCGGACTAGCGGGAAGTACAATGAGCAGTTCTTC

D gene: -
clone size: many
V gene: TRBV5-1
J gene: TRBJ2-5
CDR3 protein: CASSLANTGRRETQYF
CDR3 DNA: TGCGCCAGCAGCTTGGCTAATACGGGCCGGCGGGAGACCCAGTACTTC

D gene: -
clone size: many
V gene: TRBV12-3/TRBV12-4
J gene: TRBJ2-3
CDR3 protein: CASSPPRSESTDTQYF
CDR3 DNA: TGTGCCAGCAGTCCCCCGCGCAGCGAAAGCACAGATACGCAGTATTTT

D gene: TRBD1
clone size: few
V gene: TRBV7-9
J gene: TRBJ2-7
CDR3 protein: CASSTGTGLNEQYF
CDR3 DNA: TGTGCCAGCAGCACCGGGACAGGGCTGAACGAGCAGTACTTC

D gene: -
clone size: -
V gene: TRBV19
J gene: TRBJ2-4
CDR3 protein: CASAGGRDLGKNIQYF
CDR3 DNA: TGTGCCAGTGCTGGGGGGCGCGATCTAGGCAAAAACATTCAGTACTTC

D gene: -
clone size: many
V gene: TRBV12-3/TRBV12-4
J gene: TRBJ2-3
CDR3 protein: CASKADTQYF
CDR3 DNA: TGTGCCAGCAAAGCAGATACGCAGTATTTT

D gene: -
clone size: few
V gene: TRBV7-6
J gene: TRBJ2-5
CDR3 protein: CASSLAITGQETQYF
CDR3 DNA: TGTGCCAGCAGCTTAGCGATAACAGGCCAAGAGACCCAGTACTTC

D gene: -
clone size: few
V gene: TRBV20-1
J gene: TRBJ1-2
CDR3 protein: CSARDAGAGGGYTF
CDR3 DNA: TGCAGTGCTAGAGATGCAGGAGCCGGGGGAGGCTACACCTTC